The entry below gives a single T cell receptor beta chain sequence along with its context. Its specificity is not known. These data are taken from a study of cytomegalovirus exposure and HLA in healthy donors. About the research overall: A prior analysis found roughly 100 million unique TCR beta sequences from 150 million to 200 million T cells. When fewer than 400 donors were genotyped, just over 80% of them were found to fall in the Caucasian-associated ancestry cluster. Regarding the study as a whole: Later genetic work tied a missense DCLRE1C variant to beta-chain V and J trimming.

Use of 60 Vbeta and 13 Jbeta primers characterized the PCR. Clones were read by immunoSEQ multiplex PCR, and TCRdb kept only the in-frame ones, dropping some. The table lists some 170,000 clones, 80% of them singletons, with about 4.5% in the top ten. Germline V CDR1 and CDR2: MNHEY, SMNVEV (reference sequence). V was shortened by 5 bases and J by 3 bases, with 14 bases between the two germline ends. The CDR3 is made up of 16 amino acids. This TCR derives from a man aged 25-40 years in good health and CMV-seronegative. The V gene is TRBV27, the J gene TRBJ1-6; D is unresolved. The sample was PBMCs. The CDR3 bases are TGTGCCAGCAGTACCCCCCTAGAAGGCTATAATTCACCCCTCCACTTT. Its protein product is CASSTPLEGYNSPLHF.